These 29 T cell receptor beta chains were sequenced from one sample in a study of CD8+ T cells in alopecia areata. Treatment: oral pan-JAK inhibitor, 5-10 mg twice daily. cDNA reverse transcribed from extracted RNA served as the sequencing template. The assay was immunoSEQ multiplex PCR, and TCRdb's table has in-frame clones only and misses some. This sample has under 110,000 clones, with roughly 56% found just once. The material sequenced was CD8+ T cells sorted from blood, taken at approximately week 56, from a patient treated with tofacitinib. Receptors were obtained from a human donor with alopecia areata.

This sequence joins TRBV14 and TRBJ2-4; perhaps D is TRBD1 or TRBD2 (5 bases each). Germline V gene lookup returns CDR1 SGHDN and CDR2 FVKESK. CDR3 length equals 16 residues. With 4 bases removed from V and 0 bases from J, the gap between germline ends came to 13 bases. The DNA for the CDR3 is TGTGCCAGCAGCCCTCAGGGACCTCTAGCCAAAAACATTCAGTACTTC. Encoded protein: CASSPQGPLAKNIQYF.

This clone came up once. The chain couples TRBV25-1 to TRBJ1-2; 8 bases are shared with TRBD1. The V and J ends lost 3 bases and 6 bases, in that order; junction bases with no gene match: 6. The CDR3 totals 14 residues. CDR1 MGHDK and CDR2 SYGVNS come from the germline V gene. CDR3 bases: TGTGCCAGCAGTGAGCAGACAGGGGCTGATGGCTACACCTTC. The encoded protein is CASSEQTGADGYTF.

V gene TRBV6-1 combines with J gene TRBJ2-2; D unresolved. V lost 6 bases and J lost 4, with 3 bases in between. In germline, CDR1 is MNHNS, CDR2 SASEGT. There are 11 residues in the CDR3. This CDR3 reads CASRPTGELFF. The CDR3 bases are TGTGCCAGCAGACCCACCGGGGAGCTGTTTTTT.

The chain employs TRBV9 and TRBJ1-6, with no clear D. V gave up 0 bases and J gave up 9 bases, with 10 bases separating them. The CDR3 length is 14 residues. Germline CDR1 reads SGDLS; CDR2 reads YYNGEE. CDR3 in DNA: TGTGCCAGCAGCGTAGGGGCCGCCTCTTCACCCCTCCACTTT. Translated: CASSVGAASSPLHF.

The CDR3 coding sequence is TGTGCCAGCTCACGTACTGGAGTAATGAACACTGAAGCTTTCTTT. This codes for CASSRTGVMNTEAFF. The chain employs TRBV18 and TRBJ1-1; unclear D gene. CDR1 is KGHSH, CDR2 LQKENI, per germline. The CDR3 length is 15 residues. V lost 4 bases and J 0 bases, leaving 12 bases between the germline ends.

This sequence joins TRBV5-1 and TRBJ2-3; D uncertain. The CDR3 runs 12 residues. The germline gives CDR1 SGHRS, CDR2 YFSETQ. The V and J ends lost 5 bases and 4 bases respectively, with 8 bases between them. CDR3 coding DNA: TGCGCCAGCAGGTTTAACGCAGATACGCAGTATTTT. Its protein product is CASRFNADTQYF.

The genes are TRBV6-5 and TRBJ2-7; D remains unclear. This CDR3 contains 13 residues. V was trimmed by 5 bases and J by 6 bases, leaving 14 bases between them. CDR1 and CDR2 from the germline V gene are MNHEY and SVGAGI. CDR3: CASSRSSLGEQYF. In nucleotides, the CDR3 is TGTGCCAGCAGTAGGTCCTCCCTCGGCGAGCAGTACTTC.

This clone appeared once. Other DNA sequences in the sample encode the same CDR3. The chain's CDR3 is CSVAGGGPSTYNEQFF. The CDR3 DNA is TGCAGCGTTGCCGGGGGGGGCCCTTCGACCTACAATGAGCAGTTCTTC. The J gene is TRBJ2-1, the V gene TRBV29-1; 8 nucleotides agree with TRBD2. The trim removed 4 bases at V and 2 bases at J, leaving 10 bases unmatched. The V gene's germline CDR1 is SQVTM and CDR2 ANQGSEA. This CDR3 is built from 16 residues.

This CDR3 reads CASSQTLAGPSTDTQYF. In DNA, the CDR3 is TGCGCCAGCAGCCAAACCTTAGCGGGGCCTAGCACAGATACGCAGTATTTT. The chain joins TRBV4-1 to TRBJ2-3; the match to TRBD2 covers 8 bases. The V gene end was trimmed by 2 bases and the J gene end by 0 bases; junction bases not matched to a gene: 7. Germline CDR1 is MGHRA and CDR2 is YSYEKL. The length of the CDR3 is 17 residues.

V and J are TRBV7-9 and TRBJ2-2; 10 bases map to TRBD1. This CDR3 contains 15 residues. The V and J ends lost 5 bases and 4 bases, in that order; junction bases with no gene match: 4. Germline CDR1 and CDR2: SEHNR and FQNEAQ (reference sequence). CDR3 coding DNA: TGTGCCAGCAGCGCTGGACAGGGGGTCACCGGGGAGCTGTTTTTT. Protein product: CASSAGQGVTGELFF.

The CDR3 DNA is TGTGCCAGCAGCTTCTATGATAACACTGAAGCTTTCTTT. It specifies CASSFYDNTEAFF. This rearrangement joins TRBV7-9 to TRBJ1-1; D is unclear. The CDR3 contains 13 residues. V gave up 3 bases and J gave up 2 bases, with 7 bases separating them. Germline V gene sequence: CDR1 SEHNR, CDR2 FQNEAQ (reference sequence).

The table lists this clone with a count of one. This rearrangement joins TRBV6-1 to TRBJ2-7, with D possibly being TRBD1 (5 bases). V gave up 1 base and J gave up 0 bases, with 13 bases separating them. This CDR3 is 16 amino acids long. The V gene's germline CDR1 is MNHNS and CDR2 SASEGT. CDR3 sequence reads: CASSEEAGPLSYEQYF. CDR3 in DNA: TGTGCCAGCAGTGAAGAGGCAGGGCCCCTCTCCTACGAGCAGTACTTC.

This clone was seen a few times. The chain carries TRBV5-1 and TRBJ2-7, with 7 bases lining up with TRBD1. CDR1 is SGHRS and CDR2 is YFSETQ in the germline V gene. The CDR3 length is 17 residues. The J segment lost 4 bases and the V segment lost 3 bases, leaving 16 bases of the junction unmatched. CDR3 region: CASSSNLGRGSWYEQYF. The DNA for the CDR3 is TGCGCCAGCAGCTCAAACCTGGGCAGGGGGTCCTGGTACGAGCAGTACTTC.

This clone was recorded only once. This chain joins TRBV6-1 and TRBJ1-4; 7 bases match TRBD1. V was pared by 7 bases and J by 7 bases, with 9 bases of the junction left unmatched. The CDR3 is 14 residues long. The V gene's germline CDR1 is MNHNS and CDR2 SASEGT. The CDR3 nucleotides read TGTGCCAGCACCGGGACAGAGCAAGGTGAAAAACTGTTTTTT. It yields the protein CASTGTEQGEKLFF.

The chain combines TRBV9 with TRBJ2-7; no clear D. The CDR3 is 14 amino acids. Germline lookup yields CDR1 SGDLS and CDR2 YYNGEE. Trimming shortened V by 4 bases and J by 0 bases, and 11 bases separated the two germline ends. CDR3 protein: CASSSGTSSYEQYF. CDR3 DNA: TGTGCCAGCAGCTCGGGCACGAGCTCCTACGAGCAGTACTTC.

This chain uses TRBV30 with TRBJ2-5; 7 positions agree with TRBD2. The CDR3 has 12 residues. The V and J ends lost 6 bases and 0 bases, in that order; junction bases with no gene match: 1. The germline V gene encodes CDR1 GTSNPN and CDR2 SVGIG (reference sequence). Written as DNA, the CDR3 is TGTGCCTGTCTAGCGGACCAAGAGACCCAGTACTTC. Amino acid sequence: CACLADQETQYF.

The chain recombines TRBV15 with TRBJ2-5, with a possible D match to TRBD2 (5 bases). Germline V gene lookup returns CDR1 LNHNV and CDR2 YYDKDF (reference sequence). V lost 4 bases, J lost 3 bases, and 12 bases lay in between. The CDR3 covers 14 residues. The CDR3 DNA is TGTGCCACCAGCACCTATCTCGGGGAAGAGACCCAGTACTTC. Translated: CATSTYLGEETQYF.

The CDR3 is CASSFPENTEAFF. The CDR3 nucleotides are TGTGCCAGCAGCTTTCCGGAAAACACTGAAGCTTTCTTT. The chain has TRBV27 and TRBJ1-1, with no clear D. Trimming pared 6 bases from V and 2 bases from J, leaving 10 bases between. From germline, CDR1 is MNHEY and CDR2 SMNVEV (reference sequence). The CDR3 is 13 amino acids.

The chain is built from TRBV2 and TRBJ1-5, with 8 bases that match TRBD1. The CDR3 length is 16 residues. J lost 0 bases, V lost 2 bases, and 3 bases had no gene match. Germline CDR1 and CDR2: SNHLY and FYNNEI. The CDR3 coding sequence is TGTGCCAGCAGTGAAAGAACAGGGGGTAGCAATCAGCCCCAGCATTTT. It yields the protein CASSERTGGSNQPQHF.

The chain is built from TRBV7-9 and TRBJ2-3; 10 nucleotides line up with TRBD1. Germline V gene lookup returns CDR1 SEHNR and CDR2 FQNEAQ (reference sequence). V was clipped by 6 bases and J by 6 bases; unmatched bases: 9. The CDR3 covers 15 residues. This CDR3 is CASSSRQGAMDTQYF. The CDR3 DNA reads as TGTGCCAGCAGTTCAAGACAGGGGGCGATGGATACGCAGTATTTT.

J is TRBJ1-5 and V is TRBV27; 7 bases fit TRBD1. The J segment lost 3 bases and the V segment lost 5 bases, leaving 10 bases of the junction unmatched. The germline V gene encodes CDR1 MNHEY and CDR2 SMNVEV (reference sequence). The CDR3 is 16 amino acids. Here the CDR3 reads CASSLHNRGDNQPQHF. The CDR3 DNA sequence: TGTGCCAGCAGTCTACACAACAGGGGAGACAATCAGCCCCAGCATTTT.

This clone was seen a few times. The V and J genes are TRBV11-2 and TRBJ2-2, with D possibly matching TRBD2 (6 bases). The CDR3 length is 13 residues. Germline V gene sequence: CDR1 SGHAT, CDR2 FQNNGV. The CDR3 sequence: CAGGPGRNGELFF. CDR3 sequence (DNA): TGTGCGGGGGGTCCCGGAAGGAACGGGGAGCTGTTTTTT.

The rearrangement uses TRBV5-1 and TRBJ2-7; TRBD2 is a possible D gene (5 bases). This CDR3 has 18 residues. The germline CDR1 and CDR2 sequences are SGHRS and YFSETQ. Trimming removed 4 bases from V and 1 base from J, with 24 bases in between. In nucleotides, the CDR3 is TGCGCCAGCAGCCAACCAGGACTGTCCGATGGTTGGTCCTACGAGCAGTACTTC. Residues: CASSQPGLSDGWSYEQYF.

The V call is TRBV29-1, the J call TRBJ1-1; maybe TRBD1 (6 bases). Deletions cut 5 bases from V and 4 bases from J, with 17 bases between. This CDR3 spans 14 amino acids. The germline gives CDR1 SQVTM, CDR2 ANQGSEA. CDR3: CSVPLDRRGTEAFF. In DNA form, the CDR3 reads TGCAGCGTTCCTTTAGACAGGAGGGGCACTGAAGCTTTCTTT. Looking up the rest from reference TRBV29-1 and TRBJ1-1 gives the full variable domain: SAVISQKPSRDICQRGTSLTIQCQVDSQVTMMFWYRQQPGQSLTLIATANQGSEATYESGFVIDKFPISRPNLTFSTLTVSNMSPEDSSIYLCSVPLDRRGTEAFFGQGTRLTVV.

This clone was seen a handful of times. V and J are TRBV2 and TRBJ2-1; TRBD2 matches 12 bases. V gave up 8 bases and J gave up 5 bases; unmatched junction bases: 7. This CDR3 has 15 amino acids. Germline V gene lookup returns CDR1 SNHLY and CDR2 FYNNEI. CDR3 in DNA: TGTGCCAGCGACCCTACTAGCGGGGGGCACAATGAGCAGTTCTTC. It translates to CASDPTSGGHNEQFF.

The V gene is TRBV27, the J gene TRBJ2-7; D perhaps matches TRBD1 (6 bases). There are 14 residues in the CDR3. Trimming pared 6 bases from V and 3 bases from J, leaving 15 bases between. The germline gives CDR1 MNHEY, CDR2 SMNVEV (reference sequence). This CDR3 is CASRTAGEGYEQYF. The CDR3 nucleotides read TGTGCCAGCAGGACGGCAGGGGAAGGCTACGAGCAGTACTTC.

About this clone itself: The same CDR3 can be traced to other DNA sequences in this sample. This chain links TRBV5-6 with TRBJ1-1; D gene uncertain. The V end lost 4 bases, the J end lost 5 bases, and 9 bases lay between the germline ends. This CDR3 region has 12 residues. Germline CDR1 and CDR2: SGHDT and YYEEEE. DNA of the CDR3: TGTGCCAGCAGCCTAGGGCGAACTGAAGCTTTCTTT. It is translated as CASSLGRTEAFF.

The chain couples TRBV6-1 to TRBJ2-3, with 8 bases that match TRBD1. Germline V CDR1 and CDR2: MNHNS, SASEGT. The CDR3 sequence is 15 residues long. V shed 0 bases, J shed 1 base, and the junction held 0 bases outside the gene matches. CDR3 DNA: TGTGCCAGCAGTGAAGCACAGGGGGGCACAGATACGCAGTATTTT. Protein sequence: CASSEAQGGTDTQYF.

The V gene is TRBV2, the J gene TRBJ1-2; D is unresolved. Germline V gene sequence: CDR1 SNHLY, CDR2 FYNNEI. V gave up 7 bases and J gave up 8 bases, with 14 bases separating them. The CDR3 spans 12 residues. The CDR3 region is CASTEWGEGYTF. CDR3 nucleotides: TGTGCCAGCACCGAATGGGGTGAGGGCTACACCTTC.